The T cell receptor beta chain under discussion was sequenced for a study of a mutant IDH1 vaccine in newly diagnosed glioma (dated by TCRdb to the early 2020s). Regarding the study in general: Patients were given eight vaccinations, in weeks 1, 3, 5, 7, 11, 15, 19 and 23, which matched visits V03 through V10. Peripheral blood samples were drawn at six visits, namely V03 (baseline), V05, V07, V10, V12 and V13. Vaccination began 4-6 weeks after radiotherapy alone, or alongside temozolomide cycles in the chemotherapy-containing groups. Of the approximately 33 treated patients, about 62% were male and approximately 40% were female, and a mean age of roughly 40 years was recorded. Before enrollment, patients had received standard therapy of radiotherapy alone, temozolomide alone, or radiochemotherapy with temozolomide; most received the combination. For exploratory analyses, longitudinal TCRB deep sequencing was carried out in roughly 23 treated patients wherever samples were available.

Notes on this clone: What this receptor recognizes is not known. No base qualities exist here, and no much larger clone lies one base off it.

The trim is 5 bases for V and 8 bases for J, with a gap of 21 bases between the germline ends. As encoded in the germline V gene, CDR1 is SGHNT while CDR2 is YENEEA. The CDR3 contains 16 residues, cysteine and phenylalanine counted. Only the CDR3 region is kept as DNA, spanning 48 bases read in frame from base 1. The sample's time point label is to be understood as: week 5, during vaccination. A 20-mer mutant IDH1 peptide at 300 micrograms in Montanide made up each vaccine dose, which was injected subcutaneously together with topical imiquimod. Donors had newly diagnosed WHO grade 3 or 4 IDH1-mutant astrocytomas with loss of nuclear ATRX. The samples were drawn from NOA16, a multicentre, single-arm, open-label phase I trial in Germany that tested a mutant IDH1 peptide vaccine in humans for the first time. The DNeasy Blood and Tissue Kit was used to extract genomic DNA from EDTA blood for TCRB sequencing.

The library was produced with the immunoSEQ multiplex PCR assay. Following the manufacturer's protocol, the hsTCRB Kit was used to amplify rearranged TCR beta chain sequences. TCRB libraries were sequenced on an Illumina MiSeq. Concerning the study's data processing: The proprietary platform of the kit vendor was used for demultiplexing, trimming and gene mapping. Drawn from immuneACCESS, this table holds only the in-frame rearrangements with V and J called that TCRdb kept. Clones are partly lost; checked studies trace under half to an unresolved V gene and leave the rest unexplained. D and trimming come from the DNA, and the V and J calls and clone size come from that table. The table for this sample lists around 61,000 clones; about 87% of them were counted only once. Jointly, the top ten make up about 4.6% of the sample. General findings and caveats noted by the study authors: Immune responses induced by the vaccine were seen in roughly 95% of patients across multiple MHC alleles. Changes in the top peripheral T cell clonotypes picked up by TCRB sequencing did not appear to be linked to pseudoprogression. The authors noted that analyses of patient blood samples could not be reproduced because of sample limitations. Selection of PBMC samples for TCRB deep sequencing was based on availability.

The sample in question was PBMCs, obtained from a glioma patient whose treatment included an IDH1 peptide vaccine. This receptor was taken from a woman in her thirties or forties with glioma. The rearrangement joined TRBV11-3 to TRBJ1-4; too little of a D gene remains to name it. The DNA is TGTGCCAGCAGCCTCCCCCGAGGCCGATCTGGGGAAAAACTGTTTTTT. This yields the protein CASSLPRGRSGEKLFF. Beyond the CDR3, the reference TRBV11-3 and TRBJ1-4 genes provide the residues; the full variable domain reads: EAGVVQSPRYKIIEKKQPVAFWCNPISGHNTLYWYLQNLGQGPELLIRYENEEAVDDSQLPKDRFSAERLKGVDSTLKIQPAELGDSAVYLCASSLPRGRSGEKLFFGSGTQLSVL.